Listed here is a single T cell receptor beta chain. What it recognizes is unknown. These data belong to a study of T cells in localized non-small cell lung cancer. Trimming removed 6 bases from V and 4 bases from J; junction bases left unmatched: 7. The CDR3 is 14 residues long. The germline gives CDR1 SEHNR, CDR2 FQNEAQ (reference sequence). Findings of the study overall: Adjacent uninvolved lung had the highest clonality, suggesting focused antigen responses. Among blood samples, higher T cell density accompanied longer overall survival. A median of roughly 50 of the top 100 tumor clones appeared in adjacent lung, which was paired and uninvolved.

Produced via immunoSEQ multiplex PCR; TCRdb's table is partial and in-frame only. Of approximately 72,000 clones listed, approximately 84% are singletons. Source: peripheral blood, taken before any cancer treatment. The chain has TRBV7-9 and TRBJ2-7, with 9 nucleotides matching TRBD2. The sequence derives from a female donor older than 55 with stage I lung adenocarcinoma. Here the CDR3 DNA reads TGTGCCAGCAGTTTTAGCGGGAGAGCGTACGAGCAGTACTTC. Protein: CASSFSGRAYEQYF.